Each of the 5 T cell receptor beta chains below was sequenced from the same sample in a study of neurological immune-mediated disorders. TCRdb reprocessed the 5' RACE reads via MiXCR and lists one record per CDR3 protein. The profile shows around 30,000 distinct CDR3 sequences, under 5% of them singletons. Material: CD4+ T cells from blood. These receptors were taken from a woman aged 40 to 50 in good health.

This clonotype has a count of ten or more. The chain employs TRBV7-8 and TRBJ2-3; TRBD1 is a possible D gene (5 bases). Germline assignment: CDR1 SGHVS and CDR2 FQNEAQ. Trimming cost V 1 base and J 2 bases, with 10 bases left between them. This CDR3 is 15 amino acids long. CDR3 DNA: TGTGCCAGCAGCTTAGGGGGCAGGGTCACAGATACGCAGTATTTT. Protein sequence: CASSLGGRVTDTQYF.

The table lists this clonotype with many counts. The chain has TRBV20-1 and TRBJ2-3; 9 bases match TRBD1. The germline CDR1 and CDR2 sequences are DFQATT and SNEGSKA (reference sequence). V lost 3 bases, J lost 4 bases, and 11 bases stayed unmatched. The CDR3 runs to 16 residues. The CDR3 loop is CSASDLDRGFSDTQYF. The DNA of the CDR3 is TGCAGTGCTAGTGACTTGGACAGGGGATTCTCAGATACGCAGTATTTT.

This clonotype occurred many times. The chain employs TRBV12-3 or TRBV12-4 and TRBJ1-2; TRBD1 might be the D (5 bases). This CDR3 comprises 15 residues. V was clipped by 0 bases and J by 5 bases, with 13 bases between them. In DNA, the CDR3 is TGTGCCAGCAGTTTAGCCGGGACCCCAGGGTATGGCTACACCTTC. This sequence encodes CASSLAGTPGYGYTF.

This clonotype was observed at least ten times. The chain employs TRBV5-1 and TRBJ1-1; TRBD1 matches 9 bases. V was clipped by 1 base and J by 11 bases; unmatched bases: 3. Germline CDR1 is SGHRS and CDR2 is YFSETQ. The CDR3 covers 12 residues. DNA for the CDR3: TGCGCCAGCAGCTTGACAGGGGGCTCTGCTTTCTTT. This gives the protein CASSLTGGSAFF.

This clonotype occurred many times. This chain links TRBV6-1 with TRBJ2-7; D is possibly TRBD2 (5 bases). The CDR3 runs 17 residues. The ends were cut back, 5 bases at V and 0 bases at J, with 20 bases in the middle. Germline assignment: CDR1 MNHNS and CDR2 SASEGT. The CDR3 DNA follows: TGTGCCAGCAGTTCCCTATCGGCCGGACTTTCCTCCTACGAGCAGTACTTC. Protein product: CASSSLSAGLSSYEQYF.